A single sample gave rise to the 23 T cell receptor beta chains below, sequenced in a study of cytomegalovirus exposure and HLA in healthy donors. PCR primers comprised 60 Vbeta and 13 Jbeta primers. The method was immunoSEQ multiplex PCR; TCRdb's version includes in-frame clones alone and lacks a portion of them. The sample holds about 120,000 clones, around 62% seen once. What was sequenced was PBMCs. The receptor set was obtained from a woman in her thirties or forties in good health and CMV-seropositive.

The chain links TRBV6-5 to TRBJ1-1, with 8 nucleotides matching TRBD1. CDR1 is MNHEY, CDR2 SVGAGI, per germline. V lost 6 bases, J lost 3 bases, and 6 bases stayed unmatched. The CDR3 contains 14 residues. The chain's CDR3 is CASRIQGAHTEAFF. CDR3 DNA: TGTGCCAGCAGGATCCAGGGGGCGCACACTGAAGCTTTCTTT.

This clone turned up a few times. This sequence joins TRBV11-3 and TRBJ2-3; a possible D gene is TRBD2 (5 bases). V gave up 5 bases and J gave up 5 bases, with 17 bases separating them. CDR3 length: 15 amino acids. Germline-derived CDR1 and CDR2 are SGHNT and YENEEA. The CDR3 reads CASSPLERIQDTQYF. The CDR3 nucleotides are TGTGCCAGCAGCCCCTTAGAGCGGATACAAGATACGCAGTATTTT.

This clone was picked up a small number of times. The gene calls are TRBV5-1 and TRBJ1-2; possible D gene TRBD1, 5 bases. Looked up from germline, CDR1 is SGHRS and CDR2 is YFSETQ. V lost 3 bases and J lost 3, with 12 bases in between. This CDR3 is 14 amino acids long. CDR3 loop: CASSSLGVDYGYTF. CDR3 DNA: TGCGCCAGCAGCTCCCTAGGGGTCGACTATGGCTACACCTTC.

The chain recombines TRBV30 with TRBJ2-1, with D perhaps TRBD2 (5 bases). This CDR3 is built from 14 residues. Germline lookup yields CDR1 GTSNPN and CDR2 SVGIG (reference sequence). V dropped 1 base and J dropped 5 bases, with 12 bases sitting between them. The CDR3 reads CAWSGTGKNNEQFF. As DNA, the CDR3 is TGTGCCTGGAGTGGGACTGGAAAAAACAATGAGCAGTTCTTC. Drawing the rest from reference TRBV30 and TRBJ2-1, the complete variable domain is SQTIHQWPATLVQPVGSPLSLECTVEGTSNPNLYWYRQAAGRGLQLLFYSVGIGQISSEVPQNLSASRPQDRQFILSSKKLLLSDSGFYLCAWSGTGKNNEQFFGPGTRLTVL.

This chain uses TRBV29-1 with TRBJ2-7, with a weak D call TRBD2 (5 bases). Germline lookup yields CDR1 SQVTM and CDR2 ANQGSEA. V lost 0 bases and J lost 9, with 12 bases in between. The CDR3 runs to 12 residues. CDR3 sequence (DNA): TGCAGCGTTGAAGATCCCACCGGGGTGCAGTACTTC. Translating it yields CSVEDPTGVQYF.

The chain couples TRBV15 to TRBJ2-1; 11 positions match TRBD1. CDR3 length: 16 residues. Germline loops: CDR1 LNHNV, CDR2 YYDKDF (reference sequence). V dropped 1 base and J dropped 7; count of bases not matched to a gene: 6. The CDR3 DNA sequence: TGTGCCACCAGCAGAGCAGGGACAGGGGGATCAAATGAGCAGTTCTTC. Amino acids: CATSRAGTGGSNEQFF.

The rearrangement links TRBV5-4 to TRBJ2-1, with 8 bases that match TRBD2. CDR1 and CDR2 from the germline V gene are SGHNT and YYREEE (reference sequence). This CDR3 region has 15 residues. After removal of 5 bases from V and 2 bases from J, the junction contained 6 bases not matched to a gene. The CDR3 DNA is TGTGCCAGCAGGTCAAAGCGGGAGCCCTACAATGAGCAGTTCTTC. Translation gives CASRSKREPYNEQFF.

This chain joins TRBV2 and TRBJ2-7; 10 bases align to TRBD1. The CDR3 consists of 15 residues. The germline gives CDR1 SNHLY, CDR2 FYNNEI. V was clipped by 6 bases and J by 6 bases; unmatched bases: 11. CDR3 residues: CASRTDRGPLIEQYF. CDR3 sequence (DNA): TGTGCCAGCAGAACCGACAGGGGGCCTCTTATCGAGCAGTACTTC.

The chain uses TRBV27 and TRBJ2-5; D gene unclear. The DNA end is a closer match to TRBJ2-7, so the J assignment may be wrong. The V gene's germline CDR1 is MNHEY and CDR2 SMNVEV (reference sequence). CDR3 length: 16 residues. CDR3 loop: CASSLAPPNHSYEQYF. The CDR3 region has the DNA TGTGCCAGCAGTTTAGCCCCTCCAAATCACTCCTACGAGCAGTACTTC.

V gene TRBV6-4 combines with J gene TRBJ2-3; D is possibly TRBD2 (6 bases). CDR3 size: 13 residues. V lost 5 bases, J lost 5 bases, and 11 bases lay in between. Germline V lookup: CDR1 MRHNA, CDR2 SNTAGT. CDR3 nucleotides: TGTGCCAGCAGTAAACAGGAGGGAGATACGCAGTATTTT. It encodes CASSKQEGDTQYF.

The chain employs TRBV5-1 and TRBJ1-4; TRBD1 might be the D (5 bases). CDR3 length: 14 amino acids. Germline V gene sequence: CDR1 SGHRS, CDR2 YFSETQ. V lost 2 bases and J lost 8, with 13 bases in between. CDR3 amino acids: CASSFRVGGEKLFF. DNA of the CDR3: TGCGCCAGCAGCTTCAGGGTCGGGGGGGAAAAACTGTTTTTT.

CDR3 sequence (DNA): TGTGCCAGCAGCTTTCATCCAGACTACAATGAGCAGTTCTTC. It translates to CASSFHPDYNEQFF. The rearrangement links TRBV7-2 to TRBJ2-1; D gene unclear. The CDR3 has 14 amino acids. V dropped 3 bases and J dropped 3 bases, with 9 bases sitting between them. Germline CDR1 and CDR2: SGHTA and FQGNSA.

The V gene is TRBV18, the J gene TRBJ2-1; 9 nucleotides align to TRBD1. From germline, CDR1 is KGHSH and CDR2 LQKENI. V dropped 5 bases and J dropped 5; count of bases not matched to a gene: 7. The CDR3 contains 15 residues. CDR3 region: CASSSWTGVDNEQFF. In nucleotides, the CDR3 is TGTGCCAGCTCAAGTTGGACAGGGGTCGACAATGAGCAGTTCTTC.

The CDR3 DNA reads as TGTGCCAGCAGTTTCCTCAACGGGAGGAGTACCGGTGAGCAGTTCTTC. Encoded protein: CASSFLNGRSTGEQFF. The chain employs TRBV6-5 and TRBJ2-1; 7 nucleotides line up with TRBD2. The length of the CDR3 is 16 residues. Per germline, CDR1 MNHEY and CDR2 SVGAGI. V gave up 4 bases and J gave up 9 bases; unmatched junction bases: 15.

This clone was detected a few times. The CDR3 DNA is TGTGCTGGACAGGGGGATAGCAATCAGCCCCAGCATTTT. Protein: CAGQGDSNQPQHF. The chain joins TRBV28 to TRBJ1-5; 10 nucleotides agree with TRBD1. This CDR3 contains 13 residues. CDR1 and CDR2 (germline): MDHEN, SYDVKM.

The gene calls are TRBV2 and TRBJ1-3; 7 bases agree with TRBD1. From germline, CDR1 is SNHLY and CDR2 FYNNEI. This CDR3 region has 15 residues. Germline trimming cut 8 bases from V and 0 bases from J; bases unmatched to any gene: 7. This CDR3 reads CASATGPRSGNTIYF. The CDR3 DNA follows: TGTGCCAGCGCGACAGGGCCTCGCTCTGGAAACACCATATATTTT.

This sequence joins TRBV7-2 and TRBJ1-1, with 7 bases fitting TRBD1. The CDR3 has 14 residues. The V gene end was trimmed by 4 bases and the J gene end by 4 bases; junction bases not matched to a gene: 6. Germline-derived CDR1 and CDR2 are SGHTA and FQGNSA. Here the CDR3 DNA reads TGTGCCAGCAGCTCCTTCCAGGGGGGCACTGAAGCTTTCTTT. Protein sequence: CASSSFQGGTEAFF.

The genes are TRBV4-3 and TRBJ2-7; 10 bases are a match to TRBD1. From germline, CDR1 is LGHNA and CDR2 YSLEER. J was trimmed by 2 bases and V by 2 bases; bases with no gene match: 9. The CDR3 consists of 17 residues. This CDR3 reads CASSQRGAGTGAYEQYF. In DNA form, the CDR3 reads TGCGCCAGCAGCCAAAGAGGAGCCGGGACAGGGGCCTACGAGCAGTACTTC.

The genes are TRBV6-6 and TRBJ2-7, with D perhaps matching TRBD2 (6 bases). The CDR3 runs to 12 residues. Germline V gives CDR1 MNHNY, CDR2 SVGAGI (reference sequence). Deletions cut 6 bases from V and 5 bases from J, with 11 bases between. CDR3 DNA: TGTGCCAGCAGCGGAGGGGTCCACGAGCAGTACTTC. Protein: CASSGGVHEQYF.

This clone rates as medium-sized. The CDR3 region has the DNA TGCAGCGTTAAGAGCGACTCCTACAATGAGCAGTTCTTC. It codes for CSVKSDSYNEQFF. The chain couples TRBV29-1 to TRBJ2-1; D is undetermined. The CDR3 loop spans 13 amino acids. V lost 5 bases and J lost 0, with 8 bases in between. Germline lookup yields CDR1 SQVTM and CDR2 ANQGSEA.

The chain combines TRBV4-3 with TRBJ2-7; maybe TRBD2 (6 bases). Deletions cut 4 bases from V and 6 bases from J, with 13 bases between. CDR3 length: 13 amino acids. Looked up from germline, CDR1 is LGHNA and CDR2 is YSLEER. The CDR3 DNA is TGCGCCAGCAGCCTATGGACTATTGGCGAGCAGTACTTC. Its translation is CASSLWTIGEQYF.

The chain recombines TRBV9 with TRBJ2-7; tentatively, D is TRBD2 (6 bases). The CDR3 contains 14 residues. Germline V CDR1 and CDR2: SGDLS, YYNGEE. The V end lost 0 bases, the J end lost 6 bases, and 13 bases lay between the germline ends. The CDR3 loop is CASSVAGEVSEQYF. CDR3 DNA sequence: TGTGCCAGCAGCGTAGCTGGGGAGGTAAGCGAGCAGTACTTC.

The CDR3 coding sequence is TGTGCCAGCAGTTACGAGACAGGGGTGGGTGGCTACACCTTC. Residues: CASSYETGVGGYTF. The chain carries TRBV6-5 and TRBJ1-2; 8 bases line up with TRBD1. There are 14 residues in the CDR3. The germline CDR1 and CDR2 sequences are MNHEY and SVGAGI. The V gene end was trimmed by 2 bases and the J gene end by 7 bases; junction bases not matched to a gene: 6.